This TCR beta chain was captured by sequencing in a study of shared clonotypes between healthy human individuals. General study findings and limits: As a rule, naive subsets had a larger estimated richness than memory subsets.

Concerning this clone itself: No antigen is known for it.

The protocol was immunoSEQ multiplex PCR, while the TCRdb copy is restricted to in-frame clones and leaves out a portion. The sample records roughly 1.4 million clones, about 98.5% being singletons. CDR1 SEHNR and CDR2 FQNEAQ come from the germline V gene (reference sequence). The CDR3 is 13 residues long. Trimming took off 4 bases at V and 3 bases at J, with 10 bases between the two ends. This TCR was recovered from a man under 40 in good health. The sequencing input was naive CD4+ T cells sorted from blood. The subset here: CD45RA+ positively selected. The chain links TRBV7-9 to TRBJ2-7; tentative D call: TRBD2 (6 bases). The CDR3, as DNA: TGTGCCAGCAGCTATAGCGGTATCTACGAGCAGTACTTC. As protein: CASSYSGIYEQYF.